This entry lists 31 T cell receptor beta chains sequenced from one sample in a study of regulatory T cells in long-lasting Graves disease. Both iRepertoire HTBI primers and Arm-PCR of CDR3 regions were used to build the TCR beta libraries. Each CDR3 protein gets one entry after TCRdb re-called the multiplex PCR reads with MiXCR. Of fewer than 500,000 distinct CDR3 sequences listed, 16% were seen once; the top ten hold 10% to 15%. The time point denotes: newly diagnosed GD, antithyroid drugs for less than 3 months. The TCR library used RNA extracted from PBMCs. This same sample was also taken into another study, of T cells in Graves' hyperthyroidism and ophthalmopathy.

The sequencing here drew on peripheral blood mononuclear cells (PBMCs), taken at new diagnosis, from a patient treated with antithyroid drugs. The receptors come from a man in his forties with Graves disease.

This clonotype was picked up many times. V usage is TRBV28 and J usage is TRBJ1-2; D is unclear. V was cut by 6 bases and J by 1 base, with 12 bases left in between. Looked up from germline, CDR1 is MDHEN and CDR2 is SYDVKM. This CDR3 is 14 amino acids long. CDR3 amino acids: CASSLMVRNYGYTF. The CDR3 DNA reads TGTGCCAGCAGCTTAATGGTTCGTAACTATGGCTACACCTTC.

This clonotype was detected ten times or more. The rearrangement uses TRBV3-1 and TRBJ2-4; TRBD2 might be the D (6 bases). The V gene's germline CDR1 is LGHDT and CDR2 YNNKEL (reference sequence). Trimming left V 5 bases short and J 1 base short, with 12 bases between. The CDR3 totals 15 residues. CDR3 sequence reads: CASSTRRGAKNIQYF. The CDR3 nucleotides read TGTGCCAGCAGCACGCGACGGGGGGCCAAAAACATTCAGTACTTC.

This clonotype was detected many times. This chain connects TRBV2 to TRBJ1-5; 8 nucleotides agree with TRBD1. CDR3 size: 18 residues. Germline V lookup: CDR1 SNHLY, CDR2 FYNNEI. The V and J ends lost 1 base and 0 bases, in that order; junction bases with no gene match: 8. Here the CDR3 reads CASSEGSGRGLSNQPQHF. In DNA form, the CDR3 reads TGTGCCAGCAGTGAAGGGTCTGGCAGGGGGCTTAGCAATCAGCCCCAGCATTTT.

This clonotype was seen at least ten times. The rearrangement joins TRBV7-9 to TRBJ2-1; TRBD1 or TRBD2 may be the D gene (6 bases each). The CDR3 is made up of 16 amino acids. V was shortened by 5 bases and J by 4 bases, with 18 bases between the two germline ends. CDR1 and CDR2 from the germline V gene are SEHNR and FQNEAQ (reference sequence). The CDR3 DNA reads TGTGCCAGCAGCATTCGGGGAAGGAGGGGGTACAATGAGCAGTTCTTC. It encodes CASSIRGRRGYNEQFF.

The chain is built from TRBV12-3 or TRBV12-4 and TRBJ1-2; TRBD1 aligns across 8 bases. V was pared by 0 bases and J by 5 bases, with 8 bases of the junction left unmatched. This CDR3 contains 16 residues. The CDR3 loop is CASSLAATGEGYGYTF. The CDR3 DNA is TGTGCCAGCAGTTTAGCAGCGACAGGGGAGGGATATGGCTACACCTTC.

The sample holds many counts of this clonotype. The chain is built from TRBV18 and TRBJ2-7; unclear D gene. V was cut by 3 bases and J by 2 bases, with 8 bases left in between. Germline V gives CDR1 KGHSH, CDR2 LQKENI. There are 13 residues in the CDR3. CDR3 bases: TGTGCCAGCTCACCTACACGGACCTACGAGCAGTACTTC. Its translation: CASSPTRTYEQYF.

This clonotype was observed many times. The chain has TRBV3-1 and TRBJ2-5; no clear D. The CDR3 runs 12 residues. Between the trimmed V and J ends, which lost 4 bases and 5 bases, there was a span of 8 bases. Germline V CDR1 and CDR2: LGHDT, YNNKEL (reference sequence). The CDR3 DNA follows: TGTGCCAGCAGCCCATACCTCGAGACCCAGTACTTC. Translated, it gives CASSPYLETQYF.

V and J are TRBV15 and TRBJ2-3, with D maybe TRBD1 (5 bases). Deletions cut 7 bases from V and 1 base from J, with 15 bases between. CDR1 and CDR2 from the germline V gene are LNHNV and YYDKDF (reference sequence). The CDR3 spans 15 residues. DNA for the CDR3: TGTGCCACCACCCCTAGGGGATGGGGCACAGATACGCAGTATTTT. Its protein is CATTPRGWGTDTQYF.

This clonotype was observed at least ten times. The chain employs TRBV2 and TRBJ1-1, with TRBD1 identical over 10 bases. The germline V gene has CDR1 SNHLY and CDR2 FYNNEI. This CDR3 is 18 amino acids long. V dropped 1 base and J dropped 4; count of bases not matched to a gene: 12. CDR3 DNA sequence: TGTGCCAGCAGTGAAGAGATCGGGACAGGGGATTGGGGCACTGAAGCTTTCTTT. This sequence encodes CASSEEIGTGDWGTEAFF.

This clonotype was detected ten times or more. This chain links TRBV7-9 with TRBJ2-7; 8 nucleotides line up with TRBD1. The J segment lost 5 bases and the V segment lost 5 bases, leaving 11 bases of the junction unmatched. Germline CDR1 is SEHNR and CDR2 is FQNEAQ (reference sequence). The CDR3 totals 15 residues. The CDR3 loop reads CASSRNGQGTDEQYF. The DNA of the CDR3 is TGTGCCAGCAGCAGGAACGGACAGGGAACCGACGAGCAGTACTTC.

CDR3 in amino acids: CASSPNSDTQYF. CDR3 DNA sequence: TGTGCCAGCAGCCCCAACTCAGATACGCAGTATTTT. The chain has TRBV7-3 and TRBJ2-3; D call uncertain. With 5 bases removed from V and 4 bases from J, the gap between germline ends came to 7 bases. Germline CDR1 SGHTA, CDR2 FQGTGA. The CDR3 totals 12 residues.

The rearrangement joins TRBV19 to TRBJ1-5, with 8 bases lining up with TRBD1. Germline V gene data show CDR1 as LNHDA and CDR2 as SQIVND (reference sequence). With V trimmed by 6 bases and J by 0 bases, 4 bases remained unmatched. The length of the CDR3 is 15 residues. The CDR3 sequence is CASSSQGASNQPQHF. The DNA of the CDR3 is TGTGCCAGTAGCTCCCAGGGGGCTAGCAATCAGCCCCAGCATTTT. The variable domain in full, completed from reference TRBV19 and TRBJ1-5, reads DGGITQSPKYLFRKEGQNVTLSCEQNLNHDAMYWYRQDPGQGLRLIYYSQIVNDFQKGDIAEGYSVSREKKESFPLTVTSAQKNPTAFYLCASSSQGASNQPQHFGDGTRLSIL.

There are a few counts of this clonotype. This sequence joins TRBV3-1 and TRBJ1-2; D unresolved. There are 14 residues in the CDR3. V lost 1 base and J 8 bases, leaving 14 bases between the germline ends. Germline V gene data show CDR1 as LGHDT and CDR2 as YNNKEL (reference sequence). In DNA form, the CDR3 reads TGTGCCAGCAGCCAAGCGGACGCCTCGCGGGGCTACACCTTC. Its protein is CASSQADASRGYTF.

This clonotype was seen repeatedly, ten times or more. This chain uses TRBV10-3 with TRBJ2-5; D possibly corresponds to TRBD2 (5 bases). Germline V gene sequence: CDR1 ENHRY, CDR2 SYGVKD. The CDR3 length is 14 residues. V was trimmed by 2 bases and J by 5 bases, leaving 12 bases between them. In nucleotides, the CDR3 is TGTGCCATCAGTGAGGACCTTACGGGGGAGACCCAGTACTTC. Its protein is CAISEDLTGETQYF.

This clonotype was seen many times. The genes are TRBV2 and TRBJ2-1; weak D call: TRBD1 (5 bases). Trimming left V 3 bases short and J 5 bases short, with 8 bases between. Germline loops: CDR1 SNHLY, CDR2 FYNNEI. The CDR3 spans 13 residues. The chain's CDR3 is CASSEVRDNEQFF. The CDR3, as DNA: TGTGCCAGCAGTGAGGTCAGGGACAATGAGCAGTTCTTC. The whole variable domain, filled in from reference TRBV2 and TRBJ2-1, reads EPEVTQTPSHQVTQMGQEVILRCVPISNHLYFYWYRQILGQKVEFLVSFYNNEISEKSEIFDDQFSVERPDGSNFTLKIRSTKLEDSAMYFCASSEVRDNEQFFGPGTRLTVL.

This clonotype was seen only a few times. V and J are TRBV19 and TRBJ1-5; a possible D gene is TRBD1 (5 bases). This CDR3 comprises 13 residues. The V and J ends lost 2 bases and 8 bases respectively, with 10 bases between them. CDR1 LNHDA and CDR2 SQIVND come from the germline V gene (reference sequence). The CDR3 DNA sequence: TGTGCCAGTAGTATAAGGGCGGGGGAGCCCCAGCATTTT. Protein product: CASSIRAGEPQHF.

This clonotype has ten or more counts. The J gene is TRBJ1-1, the V gene TRBV12-5, with D uncertain. The CDR3 spans 13 residues. Looked up from germline, CDR1 is LGHNT and CDR2 is FRNRAP. V was shortened by 1 base and J by 1 base, with 4 bases between the two germline ends. The chain's CDR3 is CASGLEPNTEAFF. The CDR3 DNA is TGTGCTAGTGGTTTGGAGCCGAACACTGAAGCTTTCTTT.

The gene calls are TRBV12-3 or TRBV12-4 and TRBJ2-3, with D perhaps given as TRBD1 or TRBD2 (5 bases each). The germline V and J ends were trimmed by 8 bases and 4 bases, with 10 bases remaining between them. The CDR3 runs 12 residues. The CDR3 sequence: CASGASPDTQYF. In DNA, the CDR3 is TGTGCCAGCGGGGCTAGCCCAGATACGCAGTATTTT.

At least ten counts were recorded for this clonotype. As DNA, the CDR3 is TGTGCCACCAGTGATTTTAACTCGGCAGGGAAAGTCTACGAGCAGTACTTC. Translated: CATSDFNSAGKVYEQYF. This chain connects TRBV24-1 to TRBJ2-7; D may be TRBD1 (5 bases). CDR1 is KGHDR and CDR2 is SFDVKD in the germline V gene. V shed 1 base and J shed 3 bases, with 18 bases lying between them. The CDR3 covers 17 residues.

The table lists this clonotype with many counts. The gene calls are TRBV28 and TRBJ2-3; weak D call: TRBD2 (6 bases). Per the germline V gene, CDR1 is MDHEN and CDR2 is SYDVKM. Trimming took off 2 bases at V and 4 bases at J, with 16 bases between the two ends. This CDR3 is 16 amino acids long. CDR3 sequence reads: CASSLGSGTAADTQYF. CDR3 DNA sequence: TGTGCCAGCAGTTTAGGTAGCGGAACGGCGGCAGATACGCAGTATTTT.

This clonotype was seen ten or more times. The CDR3 nucleotides are TGTGCCAGCATTTTTGGGAGCGGAACCGGGGAGCTGTTTTTT. Translating gives CASIFGSGTGELFF. The V call is TRBV12-3 or TRBV12-4, the J call TRBJ2-2; a weak D match, TRBD2 (5 bases). The CDR3 contains 14 residues. The V end was cut by 7 bases, the J end by 5 bases, with 14 bases between.

The chain links TRBV11-2 to TRBJ2-7; no definite D call. Trimming removed 0 bases from V and 7 bases from J, with 10 bases in between. Germline V gene sequence: CDR1 SGHAT, CDR2 FQNNGV. This CDR3 comprises 13 residues. CDR3 protein: CASSLDRFGEQYF. In nucleotides, the CDR3 is TGTGCCAGCAGCTTAGATCGATTCGGGGAGCAGTACTTC.

This clonotype was seen at least ten times. A read error may produce the germline difference seen at one junction end. This chain joins TRBV2 and TRBJ2-7; D is ambiguous. The length of the CDR3 is 11 residues. Germline CDR1 reads SNHLY; CDR2 reads FYNNEI. CDR3 protein: CASSANYEQYF. In nucleotides, the CDR3 is TGCGCCAGCAGCGCCAACTACGAGCAGTACTTC.

This clonotype was detected many times. CDR3 protein: CASSFVAANTGELFF. CDR3 coding DNA: TGTGCCAGCAGTTTCGTGGCCGCAAACACCGGGGAGCTGTTTTTT. This chain joins TRBV12-3 or TRBV12-4 and TRBJ2-2; no clear D. The CDR3 is 15 residues long. V dropped 3 bases and J dropped 2 bases, with 10 bases sitting between them.

The chain is built from TRBV12-5 and TRBJ2-7; TRBD2 matches at 15 bases. Per germline, CDR1 LGHNT and CDR2 FRNRAP. The V segment lost 1 base and the J segment 0 bases; nucleotides outside the gene matches: 4. The CDR3 runs 18 residues. The CDR3 here is CASGLAGLAGGPSYEQYF. For the CDR3, the DNA is TGTGCTAGTGGTTTGGCAGGACTAGCGGGAGGGCCCTCCTACGAGCAGTACTTC.

This clonotype was found many times. The chain carries TRBV2 and TRBJ1-1; TRBD1 matches at 9 bases. This CDR3 has 14 amino acids. With 10 bases clipped from V and 6 bases from J, the junction kept 12 bases outside the gene matches. Per germline, CDR1 SNHLY and CDR2 FYNNEI. CDR3 DNA: TGTGCCACAAACGGACAGGGGAGTTCCGCTGAAGCTTTCTTT. It codes for CATNGQGSSAEAFF.

This clonotype was seen repeatedly, ten times or more. The gene calls are TRBV11-3 and TRBJ1-4; 10 bases fit TRBD1. Germline CDR1 reads SGHNT; CDR2 reads YENEEA. The CDR3 is made up of 14 amino acids. V trimming: 3 bases; J trimming: 10 bases; junction bases outside the gene matches: 5. CDR3 region: CASSLGQGSGKLFF. CDR3 sequence (DNA): TGTGCCAGCAGCTTGGGACAGGGGAGCGGAAAACTGTTTTTT.

Ten or more counts support this clonotype. This chain uses TRBV15 with TRBJ2-3, with 14 bases aligning to TRBD2. CDR1 LNHNV and CDR2 YYDKDF come from the germline V gene (reference sequence). The CDR3 has 15 residues. Unmatched junction bases numbered 1, after V lost 5 bases and J lost 3 bases. DNA of the CDR3: TGTGCCACCAGCCGGACTAGCGGGAGGACAGATACGCAGTATTTT. The encoded protein is CATSRTSGRTDTQYF. Full variable domain (outside the CDR3, taken from reference TRBV15 and TRBJ2-3): DAMVIQNPRYQVTQFGKPVTLSCSQTLNHNVMYWYQQKSSQAPKLLFHYYDKDFNNEADTPDNFQSRRPNTSFCFLDIRSPGLGDTAMYLCATSRTSGRTDTQYFGPGTRLTVL.

This clonotype was counted between two and nine times. This sequence may be a read error, since a much larger clone differs from it by one base. CDR3 bases: TGTGCCAGCAGTTTGGGACTGGCGACTGAAGCTTTCTTT. The encoded protein is CASSLGLATEAFF. The chain has TRBV12-3 or TRBV12-4 and TRBJ1-1; possibly TRBD1 for D (5 bases). Trimming cost V 3 bases and J 5 bases, with 10 bases left between them. This CDR3 comprises 13 residues.

This clonotype turned up a few times. The J gene is TRBJ1-3, the V gene TRBV29-1, with D possibly TRBD1 on 5 matching bases. Germline values: CDR1 SQVTM, CDR2 ANQGSEA. The ends were cut back, 3 bases at V and 4 bases at J, with 10 bases in the middle. This CDR3 is built from 13 residues. The CDR3 DNA is TGCAGCGTTGAGGGGGTAGGAGGAAACACCATATATTTT. It specifies CSVEGVGGNTIYF. Supplemented by reference TRBV29-1 and TRBJ1-3, the full variable domain reads SAVISQKPSRDICQRGTSLTIQCQVDSQVTMMFWYRQQPGQSLTLIATANQGSEATYESGFVIDKFPISRPNLTFSTLTVSNMSPEDSSIYLCSVEGVGGNTIYFGEGSWLTVV.

V gene TRBV6-1 combines with J gene TRBJ2-3; D gene ambiguous. Trimming removed 6 bases from V and 0 bases from J, with 13 bases in between. The CDR3 covers 15 residues. Germline CDR1 MNHNS, CDR2 SASEGT. Here the CDR3 DNA reads TGTGCCAGCAGCGTACAGCTTCCTAGCACAGATACGCAGTATTTT. Residues: CASSVQLPSTDTQYF.